The T cell receptor (beta chain) under discussion was sequenced for a study of shared clonotypes between healthy human individuals. The method was immunoSEQ multiplex PCR; TCRdb's version includes in-frame clones alone and lacks a portion of them. Here the sample spans around 650,000 clones, roughly 96% being singletons. Germline V gene lookup returns CDR1 MNHNY and CDR2 SVGAGI (reference sequence). The V and J ends lost 5 bases and 7 bases respectively, with 9 bases between them. This CDR3 has 11 residues. CD45RO-negative, CCR7-positively selected cells formed the naive CD8 fraction, excluding terminally differentiated effector memory CD45RA+ cells.

The sequence came from a young woman in good health. V is TRBV6-6 and J is TRBJ2-7; unclear D gene. Sequenced input: naive CD8+ T cells sorted from blood. CDR3 DNA: TGTGCCAGCAGTACCGGCTTTGAGCAGTACTTC. It codes for CASSTGFEQYF.